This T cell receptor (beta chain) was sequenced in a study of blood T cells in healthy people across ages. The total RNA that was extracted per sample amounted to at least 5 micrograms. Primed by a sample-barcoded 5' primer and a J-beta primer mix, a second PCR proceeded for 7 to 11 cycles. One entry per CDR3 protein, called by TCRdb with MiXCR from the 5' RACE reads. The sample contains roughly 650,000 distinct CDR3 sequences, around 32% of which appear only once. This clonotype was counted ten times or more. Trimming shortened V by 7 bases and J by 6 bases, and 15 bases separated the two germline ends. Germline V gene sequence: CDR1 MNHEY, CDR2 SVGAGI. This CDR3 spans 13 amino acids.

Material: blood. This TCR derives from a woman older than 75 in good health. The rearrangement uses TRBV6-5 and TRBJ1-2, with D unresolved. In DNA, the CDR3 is TGTGCCAGCAAAAAGGGAGCGGGCGATGGCTACACCTTC. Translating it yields CASKKGAGDGYTF.